The clone carrying this T cell receptor (beta chain) showed up many times. The data were obtained in a study of neurological immune-mediated disorders. Described time point: longitudinal time-point 2. Unsorted libraries were derived from 2 million PBMCs stored at -80 C. cDNA was made by 5'RACE with 10-nucleotide random UMIs. Every sequencing run generated in excess of 190 million TCR-beta sequences. These sequences covered 15-18 subjects. TCRdb ran MiXCR on the 5' RACE reads and lists one entry per CDR3 protein. This table has about 80,000 distinct CDR3 sequences, 5% to 6% appearing once. CDR1 is SGHRS, CDR2 YFSETQ, per germline. The CDR3 is 15 residues long. After removal of 4 bases from V and 4 bases from J, the junction contained 6 bases not matched to a gene.

Sequences were obtained from PBMCs. V usage is TRBV5-1 and J usage is TRBJ2-1, with 9 bases identical to TRBD1. The sequence derives from a woman in her sixties with multiple sclerosis. CDR3 amino acids: CASSAGTGIYNEQFF. The CDR3 nucleotides read TGCGCCAGCAGCGCCGGGACAGGGATTTACAATGAGCAGTTCTTC.